The present T cell receptor beta chain was sequenced within a study of regulatory T cells in long-lasting Graves disease. CDR1 MDHEN and CDR2 SYDVKM come from the germline V gene. This CDR3 contains 19 residues. Described time point: newly diagnosed GD, antithyroid drugs for less than 3 months. Preparation of the TCR library used RNA extracted from PBMCs. HTBI primers from iRepertoire and Arm-PCR of CDR3 regions yielded the TCR beta libraries. One entry per CDR3 protein, called by TCRdb with MiXCR from the multiplex PCR reads. The sample lists 500,000 to 700,000 distinct CDR3 sequences, 15% to 20% occurring once. Remarks on this clonotype: This may come from a read error, since a much larger clone is one base off.

These records were also assigned to another study, of T cells in Graves' hyperthyroidism and ophthalmopathy.

The sample here was peripheral blood mononuclear cells (PBMCs), taken at new diagnosis, from a patient treated with antithyroid drugs. The chain is built from TRBV28 and TRBJ2-1; 15 nucleotides match TRBD2. The receptor's source is a woman aged 25 to 45 with Graves disease. The CDR3 loop reads CASSLAWTSGRGFYNERFF. The DNA of the CDR3 is TGTGCCAGCAGCCTAGCTTGGACTAGCGGGAGGGGATTCTACAATGAGCGGTTCTTC.